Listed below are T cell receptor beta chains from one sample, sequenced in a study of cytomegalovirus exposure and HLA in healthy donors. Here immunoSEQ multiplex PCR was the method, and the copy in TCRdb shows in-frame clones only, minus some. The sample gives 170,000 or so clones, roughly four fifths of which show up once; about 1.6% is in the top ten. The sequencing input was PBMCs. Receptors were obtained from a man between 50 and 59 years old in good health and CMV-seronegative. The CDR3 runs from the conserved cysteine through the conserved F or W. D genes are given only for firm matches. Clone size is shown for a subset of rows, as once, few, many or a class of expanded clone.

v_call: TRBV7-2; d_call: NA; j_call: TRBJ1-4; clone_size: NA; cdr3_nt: TGTGCCAGCAGCTTAGCGCTACGGGGAGACATATCAAAACTGTTTTTT; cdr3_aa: CASSLALRGDISKLFF
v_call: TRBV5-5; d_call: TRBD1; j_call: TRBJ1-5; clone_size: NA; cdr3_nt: TGTGCCAGCAGCGTCGGGACAGTTAATAGCAATCAGCCCCAGCATTTT; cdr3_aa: CASSVGTVNSNQPQHF
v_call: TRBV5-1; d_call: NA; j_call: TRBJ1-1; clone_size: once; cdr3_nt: TGCGCCAGCAGCTTGGGAAGCATGAACACTGAAGCTTTCTTT; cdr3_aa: CASSLGSMNTEAFF
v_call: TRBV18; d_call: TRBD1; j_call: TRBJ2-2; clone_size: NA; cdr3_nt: TGTGCCAGCTCACCGGCGGGACAGGAATATCCCGGGGAGCTGTTTTTT; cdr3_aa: CASSPAGQEYPGELFF
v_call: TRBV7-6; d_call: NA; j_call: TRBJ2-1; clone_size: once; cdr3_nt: TGTGCCAGCAGCTCAAGCCCCAACAATGAGCAGTTCTTC; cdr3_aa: CASSSSPNNEQFF
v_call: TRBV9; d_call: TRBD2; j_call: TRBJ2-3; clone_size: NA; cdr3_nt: TGTGCCAGCAGCTCCGCGGGGGGTAGCGGGGTAAACCGGGCAGATACGCAGTATTTT; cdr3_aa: CASSSAGGSGVNRADTQYF
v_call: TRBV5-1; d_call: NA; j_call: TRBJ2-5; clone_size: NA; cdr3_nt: TGCGCCAGCAGCTCCTGGGAGGAGGAGGGAGAGACCCAGTACTTC; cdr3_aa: CASSSWEEEGETQYF
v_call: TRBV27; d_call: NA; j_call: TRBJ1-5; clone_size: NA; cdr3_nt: TGTGCCAGCAGTTTAGGTTTGGGGGCACAGCCCCAGCATTTT; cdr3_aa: CASSLGLGAQPQHF
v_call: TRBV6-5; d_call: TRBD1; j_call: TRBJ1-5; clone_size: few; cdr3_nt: TGTGCCAGCAGTTCCAAGTCGGGACAGGGGACTCAGCCCCAGCATTTT; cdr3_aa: CASSSKSGQGTQPQHF
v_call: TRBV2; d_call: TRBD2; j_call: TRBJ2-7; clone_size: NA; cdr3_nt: TGTGCCAGCGTTCTCATTAGCGGGGTCGGCGAGCAGTACTTC; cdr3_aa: CASVLISGVGEQYF
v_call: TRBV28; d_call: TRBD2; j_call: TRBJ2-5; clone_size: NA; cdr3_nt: TGTGCCAGCAAGTCTACTAGCGGTTCTTTTAAGACCCAGTACTTC; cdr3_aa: CASKSTSGSFKTQYF
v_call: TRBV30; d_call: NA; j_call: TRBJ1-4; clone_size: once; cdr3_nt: TGTGCCTGGAGTTCCCAGTATAATGAAAAACTGTTTTTT; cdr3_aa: CAWSSQYNEKLFF
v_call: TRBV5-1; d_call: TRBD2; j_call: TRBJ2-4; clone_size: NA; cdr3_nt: TGCGCCAGCAGCTTGGCGTCGACTAGCGGGTTTGGAAACATTCAGTACTTC; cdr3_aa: CASSLASTSGFGNIQYF
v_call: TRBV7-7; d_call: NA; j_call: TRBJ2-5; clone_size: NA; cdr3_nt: TGTGCTAGCAGCTTAGGTTTCGGTCTGGAGACCCAGTACTTC; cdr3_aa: CASSLGFGLETQYF
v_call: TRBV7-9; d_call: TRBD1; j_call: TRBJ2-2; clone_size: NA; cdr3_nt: TGTGCCAGCAGCCTACTACAGGGGGGCTATGACACCGGGGAGCTGTTTTTT; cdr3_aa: CASSLLQGGYDTGELFF
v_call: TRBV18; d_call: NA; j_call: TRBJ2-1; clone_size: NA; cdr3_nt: TGTGCCAGCTCACCACCTTCGGGGTCCTACAATGAGCAGTTCTTC; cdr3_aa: CASSPPSGSYNEQFF
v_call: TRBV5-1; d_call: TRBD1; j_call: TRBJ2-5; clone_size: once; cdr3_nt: TGCGCCAGCAGCACGCGACAGGGAAGTGAGACCCAGTACTTC; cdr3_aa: CASSTRQGSETQYF
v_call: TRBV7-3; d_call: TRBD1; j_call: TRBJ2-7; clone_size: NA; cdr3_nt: TGTGCCAGCAGCTTAGAGGGACAGAGCTACGAGCAGTACTTC; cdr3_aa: CASSLEGQSYEQYF
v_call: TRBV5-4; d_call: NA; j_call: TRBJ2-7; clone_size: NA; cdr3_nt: TGTGCCAGCAGCTTACAGGGAACCTACGAGCAGTACTTC; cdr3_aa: CASSLQGTYEQYF
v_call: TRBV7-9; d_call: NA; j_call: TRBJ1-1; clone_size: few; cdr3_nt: TGTGCCAGCAGCTTCCGACAGGCCCCGAACACTGGAGCTTTCTTT; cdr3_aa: CASSFRQAPNTGAFF
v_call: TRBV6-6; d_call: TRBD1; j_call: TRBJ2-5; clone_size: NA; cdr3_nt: TGTGCCAGCAGAGGACAGGGAAAAGAGACCCAGTACTTC; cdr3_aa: CASRGQGKETQYF
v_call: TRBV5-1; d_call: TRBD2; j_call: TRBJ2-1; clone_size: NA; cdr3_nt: TGCGCCAGCAGCTTGGAAGTGACTAGCGGGAAAAATGAGCAGTTCTTC; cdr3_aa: CASSLEVTSGKNEQFF
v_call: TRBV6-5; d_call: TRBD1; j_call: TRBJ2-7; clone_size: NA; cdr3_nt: TGTGCCAGCAGGTCCGGGACAGGACCCTACGAGCAGTACTTC; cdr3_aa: CASRSGTGPYEQYF
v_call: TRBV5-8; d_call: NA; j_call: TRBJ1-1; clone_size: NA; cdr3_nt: TGTGCCAGCAGCTTGGCCGGGACGGCCGGGAGGAACACTGAAGCTTTCTTT; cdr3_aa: CASSLAGTAGRNTEAFF
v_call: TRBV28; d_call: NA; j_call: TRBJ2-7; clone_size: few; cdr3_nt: TGTGCCAGCAGAAGTACAGGAGACTACGAGCAGTACTTC; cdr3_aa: CASRSTGDYEQYF
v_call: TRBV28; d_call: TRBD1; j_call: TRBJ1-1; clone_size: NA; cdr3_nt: TGTGCCAGTACACCCACGGACAGGGCTAGCACTGAAGCTTTCTTT; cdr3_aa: CASTPTDRASTEAFF
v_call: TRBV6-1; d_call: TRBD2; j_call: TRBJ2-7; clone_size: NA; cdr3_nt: TGTGCCAGCAGTGAAGTCCGGGGGGGCTACGAGCAGTACTTC; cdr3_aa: CASSEVRGGYEQYF
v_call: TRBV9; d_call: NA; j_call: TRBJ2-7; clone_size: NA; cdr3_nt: TGTGCCAGCAGCTCTCGCGGGAACACCGATTTCGAGCAGTACTTC; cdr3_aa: CASSSRGNTDFEQYF
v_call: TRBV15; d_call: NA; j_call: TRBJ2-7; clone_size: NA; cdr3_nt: TGTGCCACCAGCAGACGAACCGGGGAGCAGTACTTC; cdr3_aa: CATSRRTGEQYF
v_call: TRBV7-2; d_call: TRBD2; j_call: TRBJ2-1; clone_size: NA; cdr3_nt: TGTGCCAGCAGCCGCCCCCCGGGACTAGGGAACAATGAGCAGTTCTTC; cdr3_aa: CASSRPPGLGNNEQFF
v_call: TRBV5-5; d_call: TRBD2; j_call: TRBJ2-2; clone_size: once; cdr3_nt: TGTGCCAGCAGCTCCCGGGGGGGCAACACCGGGGAGCTGTTTTTT; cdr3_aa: CASSSRGGNTGELFF
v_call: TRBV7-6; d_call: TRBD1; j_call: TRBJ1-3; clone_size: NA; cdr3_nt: TGTGCCAGCAGCTTGGGACAGGGAGTTTCTGGAAACACCATATATTTT; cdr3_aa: CASSLGQGVSGNTIYF
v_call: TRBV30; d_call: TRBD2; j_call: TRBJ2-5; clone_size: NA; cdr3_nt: TGTGCCTGGAGTGGAGGACTAGTAGAGACCCAGTACTTC; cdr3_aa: CAWSGGLVETQYF
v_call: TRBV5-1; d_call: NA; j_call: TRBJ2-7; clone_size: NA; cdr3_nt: TGCGCCAGCAGCTTAGATCGGAGCGAGCAGTACTTC; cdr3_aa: CASSLDRSEQYF
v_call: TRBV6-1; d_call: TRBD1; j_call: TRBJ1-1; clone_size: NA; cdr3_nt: TGTGCCAGCAGTGACTACCCAGGACAGGGGGACACTGAAGCTTTCTTT; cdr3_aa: CASSDYPGQGDTEAFF
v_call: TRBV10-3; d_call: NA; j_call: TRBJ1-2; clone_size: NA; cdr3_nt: TGTGCCATCAGTGACGCTTCGACAGTGAACTATGGCTACACCTTC; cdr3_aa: CAISDASTVNYGYTF
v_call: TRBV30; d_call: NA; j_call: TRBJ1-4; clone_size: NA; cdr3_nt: TGTGCCTGGAGTTCAGGGGCCCCTGAAAAACTGTTTTTT; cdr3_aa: CAWSSGAPEKLFF
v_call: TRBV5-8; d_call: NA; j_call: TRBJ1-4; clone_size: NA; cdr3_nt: TGTGCCAGCAGCTTCTACTCGGGACTCTCTAATGAAAAACTGTTTTTT; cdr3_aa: CASSFYSGLSNEKLFF
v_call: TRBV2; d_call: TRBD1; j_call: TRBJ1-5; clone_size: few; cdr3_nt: TGTGCCAGCAGGGGTGACAGGGGACGACAGCCCCAGCATTTT; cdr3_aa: CASRGDRGRQPQHF
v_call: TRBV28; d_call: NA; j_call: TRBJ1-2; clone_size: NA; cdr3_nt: TGTGCCAGCAGTTTATTGGGAGGGACCCCTTATGGCTACACCTTC; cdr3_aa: CASSLLGGTPYGYTF
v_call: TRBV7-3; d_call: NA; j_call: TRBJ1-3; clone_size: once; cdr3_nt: TGTGCCAGAAGTACAGTTCTTGGAAACACCATATATTTT; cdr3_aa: CARSTVLGNTIYF
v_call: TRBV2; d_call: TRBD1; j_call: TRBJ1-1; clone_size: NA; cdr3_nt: TGTGCCAGCAGTGATTCCTACAGGGGTTCTGAAGCTTTCTTT; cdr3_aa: CASSDSYRGSEAFF
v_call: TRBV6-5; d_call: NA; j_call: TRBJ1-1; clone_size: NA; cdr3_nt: TGTGCCAGCAGTTCCCTGGGGAGGGCTGACACTGAAGCTTTCTTT; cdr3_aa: CASSSLGRADTEAFF
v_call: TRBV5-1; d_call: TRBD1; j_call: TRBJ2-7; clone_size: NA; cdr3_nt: TGCGCCAGCAGCTTGGCCGGGAGGACAGGGGCCTCCTACGAGCAGTACTTC; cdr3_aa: CASSLAGRTGASYEQYF
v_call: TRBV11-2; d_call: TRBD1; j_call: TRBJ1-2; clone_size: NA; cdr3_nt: TGTGCCAGCAGCATCACTCCGGGACAGGGGGTGGTCTACACCTTC; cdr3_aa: CASSITPGQGVVYTF
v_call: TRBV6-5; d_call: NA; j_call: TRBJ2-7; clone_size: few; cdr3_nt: TGTGCCAGCAGACCGACAGGAAGAGGATACGAGCAGTACTTC; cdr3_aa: CASRPTGRGYEQYF
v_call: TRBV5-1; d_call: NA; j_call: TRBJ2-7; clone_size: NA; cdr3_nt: TGCGCCAGCAGCTTAGACAGATCCGAGCAGTACTTC; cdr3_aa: CASSLDRSEQYF
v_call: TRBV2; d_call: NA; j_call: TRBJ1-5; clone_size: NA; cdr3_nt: TGTGCCACCAGAAGGGTCGGAGGGGATCAGCCCCAGCATTTT; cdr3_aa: CATRRVGGDQPQHF
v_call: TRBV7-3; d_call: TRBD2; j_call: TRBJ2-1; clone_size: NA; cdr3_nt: TGTGCCAGCAGCCTTAGCGGGAGGGCCGGTGAGCAGTTCTTC; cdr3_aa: CASSLSGRAGEQFF
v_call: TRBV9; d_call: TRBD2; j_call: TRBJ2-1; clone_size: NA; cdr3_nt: TGTGCCAGCAGCGTAGGGACTAGCGAGTACAATGAGCAGTTCTTC; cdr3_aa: CASSVGTSEYNEQFF
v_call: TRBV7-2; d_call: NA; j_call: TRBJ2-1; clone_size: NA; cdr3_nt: TGTGCCAGCAGCCCGATCCGAATACAGGGCGGTAGCAATGAGCAGTTCTTC; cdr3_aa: CASSPIRIQGGSNEQFF
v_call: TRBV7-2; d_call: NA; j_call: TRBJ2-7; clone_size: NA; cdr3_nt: TGTGCCAGCAGCTTATCAATGGGCGTCGAGCAGTACTTC; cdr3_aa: CASSLSMGVEQYF
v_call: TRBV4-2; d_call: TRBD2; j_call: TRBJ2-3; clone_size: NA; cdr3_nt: TGTGCCAGCAGCCAGCGGGAGGGTTCAGATACGCAGTATTTT; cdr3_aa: CASSQREGSDTQYF
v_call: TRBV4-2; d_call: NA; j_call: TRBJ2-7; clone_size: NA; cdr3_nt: TGTGCCAGCAGCCAAGATGTGGCGGGTCCGTACGAGCAGTACTTC; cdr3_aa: CASSQDVAGPYEQYF